These T cell receptor beta chains were read from a single sample in a study of T cells in Graves' hyperthyroidism and ophthalmopathy. Each CDR3 protein is one row after TCRdb ran MiXCR on the multiplex PCR reads. The table includes under 250,000 distinct CDR3 sequences, around 24% detected once. The sequencing sample was made of blood. These receptors came from a woman aged 40 to 50 with Graves' ophthalmopathy. Each CDR3 is given with its conserved first and last residue. Each record gives: D gene, J gene, V gene, clone size, CDR3 protein, CDR3 DNA. The D gene is left open where the match is weak. Clone sizes are given selectively: once, few, many, or a class where the clone is expanded.

D: NA
J: TRBJ1-2
V: TRBV19
size: many
CDR3: CASRGVGYTF
DNA: TGTGCCAGTAGAGGGGTCGGCTACACCTTC

D: NA
J: TRBJ2-7
V: TRBV27
size: many
CDR3: CASSLWAGAEQYF
DNA: TGTGCCAGCAGTTTATGGGCTGGGGCCGAGCAGTACTTC

D: TRBD1
J: TRBJ2-2
V: TRBV10-3
size: many
CDR3: CAIRDRTGELFF
DNA: TGTGCCATCAGGGACAGGACCGGGGAGCTGTTTTTT

D: TRBD2
J: TRBJ2-7
V: TRBV5-1
size: NA
CDR3: CASSLLSSGSYEQYF
DNA: TGCGCCAGCAGCTTGTTGTCTAGCGGAAGCTACGAGCAGTACTTC

D: NA
J: TRBJ2-7
V: TRBV20-1
size: many
CDR3: CSATPRETTYLYEQYF
DNA: TGCAGTGCTACCCCCCGAGAGACTACCTACCTATACGAGCAGTACTTC

D: TRBD1
J: TRBJ1-1
V: TRBV12-3/TRBV12-4
size: many
CDR3: CASSPDRSGEAFF
DNA: TGTGCCAGCAGTCCGGACAGGTCGGGAGAAGCTTTCTTT

D: NA
J: TRBJ1-1
V: TRBV7-9
size: few
CDR3: CASSLDTAEAFF
DNA: TGTGCCAGCAGCTTAGATACAGCTGAAGCTTTCTTT

D: NA
J: TRBJ1-5
V: TRBV28
size: many
CDR3: CASSFPIRDSNQPQHF
DNA: TGTGCCAGCAGTTTCCCCATCAGGGATAGCAATCAGCCCCAGCATTTT

D: NA
J: TRBJ1-5
V: TRBV6-2/TRBV6-3
size: NA
CDR3: CATGKTANNQPQHF
DNA: TGTGCCACCGGGAAGACAGCGAACAATCAGCCCCAGCATTTT

D: NA
J: TRBJ1-1
V: TRBV19
size: many
CDR3: CASSKRQERGTEAFF
DNA: TGTGCCAGTAGTAAAAGACAGGAGAGGGGCACTGAAGCTTTCTTT

D: TRBD2
J: TRBJ2-2
V: TRBV10-3
size: many
CDR3: CAISGNSGESTGELFF
DNA: TGTGCCATCAGTGGGAATAGCGGGGAGTCCACCGGGGAGCTGTTTTTT

D: TRBD1
J: TRBJ2-7
V: TRBV20-1
size: many
CDR3: CSAAGTGVEQYF
DNA: TGCAGTGCAGCCGGGACAGGGGTTGAGCAGTACTTC

D: NA
J: TRBJ2-5
V: TRBV27
size: many
CDR3: CASRKGWVGGTQYF
DNA: TGTGCCAGCAGAAAAGGATGGGTCGGGGGGACCCAGTACTTC

D: TRBD1
J: TRBJ1-2
V: TRBV28
size: many
CDR3: CASSNTGGGYGYTF
DNA: TGTGCCAGCAGTAACACAGGGGGAGGCTATGGCTACACCTTC

D: TRBD1
J: TRBJ2-7
V: TRBV5-1
size: NA
CDR3: CASSFRQGLVEQYF
DNA: TGCGCCAGCAGCTTCAGACAGGGCCTAGTCGAGCAGTACTTC

D: TRBD2
J: TRBJ2-4
V: TRBV28
size: many
CDR3: CASSSSSGRGPRNIQYF
DNA: TGTGCCAGCAGTTCCTCTAGCGGGAGGGGCCCCCGAAACATTCAGTACTTC

D: TRBD2
J: TRBJ2-2
V: TRBV7-3
size: many
CDR3: CASSPLGTSAGELFF
DNA: TGTGCCAGCAGCCCCCTAGGGACTAGCGCCGGGGAGCTGTTTTTT

D: NA
J: TRBJ2-5
V: TRBV6-1
size: NA
CDR3: CASSNFRGSQETQYF
DNA: TGTGCCAGCAGCAACTTCAGGGGCTCCCAAGAGACCCAGTACTTC

D: TRBD2
J: TRBJ2-7
V: TRBV20-1
size: many
CDR3: CSARVGTAGGYLEQYF
DNA: TGCAGTGCTAGAGTGGGTACCGCGGGAGGCTACCTCGAGCAGTACTTC

D: NA
J: TRBJ1-5
V: TRBV24-1
size: many
CDR3: CATSDLRDDQPQHF
DNA: TGTGCCACCAGTGATTTGAGGGACGATCAGCCCCAGCATTTT

D: TRBD1
J: TRBJ1-1
V: TRBV2
size: NA
CDR3: CASRTGGGSGEAFF
DNA: TGTGCCAGCCGGACAGGGGGCGGATCGGGTGAAGCTTTCTTT

D: NA
J: TRBJ1-2
V: TRBV20-1
size: many
CDR3: CSAGRADYGYTF
DNA: TGCAGTGCGGGAAGAGCGGACTATGGCTACACCTTC

D: TRBD2
J: TRBJ2-5
V: TRBV20-1
size: NA
CDR3: CSAKLAGLQETQYF
DNA: TGCAGTGCTAAACTAGCGGGCCTCCAAGAGACCCAGTACTTC

D: TRBD1
J: TRBJ2-7
V: TRBV18
size: few
CDR3: CASSPHRGNTYEQYF
DNA: TGTGCCAGCTCACCACACAGGGGGAACACCTACGAGCAGTACTTC

D: NA
J: TRBJ1-2
V: TRBV13
size: NA
CDR3: CASSQQGMSGYTF
DNA: TGTGCCAGCAGCCAACAGGGTATGAGTGGCTACACCTTC

D: TRBD2
J: TRBJ2-7
V: TRBV29-1
size: many
CDR3: CSVDWGGGEQYF
DNA: TGCAGCGTTGACTGGGGGGGAGGGGAGCAGTACTTC

D: TRBD1
J: TRBJ1-2
V: TRBV27
size: few
CDR3: CASSLSRTGDYGYTF
DNA: TGTGCCAGCAGTTTATCCCGGACAGGGGACTATGGCTACACCTTC

D: NA
J: TRBJ1-3
V: TRBV29-1
size: many
CDR3: CSVVAPPGNTIYF
DNA: TGCAGCGTTGTGGCTCCTCCTGGAAACACCATATATTTT

D: NA
J: TRBJ1-5
V: TRBV19
size: many
CDR3: CASSIQERQPQHF
DNA: TGTGCCAGTAGTATCCAGGAGAGACAGCCCCAGCATTTT

D: TRBD2
J: TRBJ2-7
V: TRBV2
size: NA
CDR3: CASRRELADYYEQYF
DNA: TGTGCCAGCAGGCGGGAACTAGCGGACTATTACGAGCAGTACTTC

D: TRBD2
J: TRBJ2-2
V: TRBV12-3/TRBV12-4
size: many
CDR3: CASILSLAANTGELFF
DNA: TGTGCCAGCATCCTATCACTAGCGGCGAACACCGGGGAGCTGTTTTTT

D: NA
J: TRBJ2-2
V: TRBV30
size: many
CDR3: CAWSVSDLGRLATGELFF
DNA: TGTGCCTGGAGTGTAAGTGATCTTGGCCGACTGGCTACCGGGGAGCTGTTTTTT

D: NA
J: TRBJ2-7
V: TRBV18
size: many
CDR3: CASSPPGGGYEQYF
DNA: TGTGCCAGCTCACCACCCGGGGGCGGGTACGAGCAGTACTTC

D: NA
J: TRBJ2-6
V: TRBV28
size: many
CDR3: CASNPDRSGANVLTF
DNA: TGTGCCAGCAACCCCGACAGGTCTGGGGCCAACGTCCTGACTTTC

D: TRBD2
J: TRBJ2-5
V: TRBV29-1
size: NA
CDR3: CSGLTDTSVETQYF
DNA: TGCAGCGGGCTAACAGATACTAGCGTAGAGACCCAGTACTTC

D: TRBD1
J: TRBJ1-5
V: TRBV6-5
size: many
CDR3: CASNGTGHNSNQPQHF
DNA: TGTGCCAGCAACGGGACAGGGCACAATAGCAATCAGCCCCAGCATTTT

D: NA
J: TRBJ2-7
V: TRBV6-2/TRBV6-3
size: many
CDR3: CASSYEGYEQYF
DNA: TGTGCCAGCAGTTACGAGGGCTACGAGCAGTACTTC

D: TRBD1
J: TRBJ2-5
V: TRBV24-1
size: NA
CDR3: CATSVTGGIETQYF
DNA: TGTGCCACCAGCGTGACAGGGGGCATTGAGACCCAGTACTTC

D: NA
J: TRBJ2-7
V: TRBV5-1
size: many
CDR3: CASSFEAGTTYEQYF
DNA: TGCGCCAGCAGCTTTGAGGCGGGCACGACCTACGAGCAGTACTTC

D: TRBD2
J: TRBJ2-7
V: TRBV28
size: many
CDR3: CASAALSGSGYEQYF
DNA: TGTGCCAGCGCCGCCCTCAGCGGGAGCGGATACGAGCAGTACTTC

D: NA
J: TRBJ2-4
V: TRBV28
size: many
CDR3: CASTDLAKNIQYF
DNA: TGTGCCAGCACCGACTTAGCCAAAAACATTCAGTACTTC

D: TRBD1
J: TRBJ1-1
V: TRBV6-5
size: many
CDR3: CASSYGTGVVNTEAFF
DNA: TGTGCCAGCAGTTACGGGACAGGGGTAGTGAACACTGAAGCTTTCTTT

D: NA
J: TRBJ2-7
V: TRBV4-1
size: many
CDR3: CASSPAGALYEQYF
DNA: TGCGCCAGCAGCCCCGCAGGGGCTTTGTACGAGCAGTACTTC

D: TRBD1
J: TRBJ1-6
V: TRBV6-1
size: many
CDR3: CASSEGTGETNSPLHF
DNA: TGTGCCAGCAGTGAAGGGACAGGGGAAACGAATTCACCCCTCCACTTT

D: TRBD2
J: TRBJ2-5
V: TRBV6-1
size: many
CDR3: CASSEAPSGVQETQYF
DNA: TGTGCCAGCAGTGAAGCCCCTAGCGGGGTCCAAGAGACCCAGTACTTC

D: TRBD2
J: TRBJ2-7
V: TRBV6-2/TRBV6-3
size: NA
CDR3: CASRSPGGSSYEQYF
DNA: TGTGCCAGCAGATCCCCGGGAGGATCGAGCTACGAGCAGTACTTC

D: NA
J: TRBJ1-1
V: TRBV5-1
size: many
CDR3: CASSLGVVGTEAFF
DNA: TGCGCCAGCAGCCTAGGGGTCGTGGGGACTGAAGCTTTCTTT

D: NA
J: TRBJ1-3
V: TRBV12-3/TRBV12-4
size: many
CDR3: CASSSSTPPISGNTIYF
DNA: TGTGCCAGCAGTTCCTCGACACCGCCCATCTCTGGAAACACCATATATTTT

D: NA
J: TRBJ1-3
V: TRBV6-5
size: many
CDR3: CASSSGFTAGNTIYF
DNA: TGTGCCAGCAGTTCGGGGTTCACCGCTGGAAACACCATATATTTT

D: TRBD2
J: TRBJ2-7
V: TRBV20-1
size: many
CDR3: CSAIRLAAASYEQYF
DNA: TGCAGTGCCATCCGTCTAGCGGCTGCATCCTACGAGCAGTACTTC

D: NA
J: TRBJ1-5
V: TRBV4-1
size: few
CDR3: CASSQSDLSNQPQHF
DNA: TGCGCCAGCAGCCAATCAGACCTTAGCAATCAGCCCCAGCATTTT

D: NA
J: TRBJ2-2
V: TRBV12-3/TRBV12-4
size: few
CDR3: CASRAVRVGELFF
DNA: TGTGCCAGCAGAGCCGTGAGAGTCGGGGAGCTGTTTTTT